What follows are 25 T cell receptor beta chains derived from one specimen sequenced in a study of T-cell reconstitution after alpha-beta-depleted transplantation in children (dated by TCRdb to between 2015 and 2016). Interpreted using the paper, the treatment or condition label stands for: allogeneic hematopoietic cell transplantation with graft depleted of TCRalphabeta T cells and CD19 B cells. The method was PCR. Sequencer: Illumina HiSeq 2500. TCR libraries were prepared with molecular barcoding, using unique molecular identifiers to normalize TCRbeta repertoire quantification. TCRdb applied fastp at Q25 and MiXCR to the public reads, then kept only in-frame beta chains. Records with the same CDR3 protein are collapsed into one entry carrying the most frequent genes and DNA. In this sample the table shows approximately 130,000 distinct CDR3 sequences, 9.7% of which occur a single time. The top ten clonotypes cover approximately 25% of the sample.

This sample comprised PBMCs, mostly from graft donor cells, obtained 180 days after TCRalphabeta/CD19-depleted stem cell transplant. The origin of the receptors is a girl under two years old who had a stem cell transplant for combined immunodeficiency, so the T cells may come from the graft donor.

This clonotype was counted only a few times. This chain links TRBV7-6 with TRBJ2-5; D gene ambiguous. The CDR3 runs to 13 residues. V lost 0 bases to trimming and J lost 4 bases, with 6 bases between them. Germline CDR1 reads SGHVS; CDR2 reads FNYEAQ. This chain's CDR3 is CASSLAPAETQYF. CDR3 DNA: TGTGCCAGCAGCTTAGCGCCAGCAGAGACCCAGTACTTC.

In DNA, the CDR3 is TGCGCCAGCAGCCAGCACACAGGGGGAGGAGAGACCCAGTACTTC. This encodes CASSQHTGGGETQYF. The chain recombines TRBV4-3 with TRBJ2-5; TRBD1 matches at 8 bases. The CDR3 runs to 15 residues. CDR1 and CDR2 (germline): LGHNA, YSLEER. The J segment lost 4 bases and the V segment lost 3 bases, leaving 7 bases of the junction unmatched.

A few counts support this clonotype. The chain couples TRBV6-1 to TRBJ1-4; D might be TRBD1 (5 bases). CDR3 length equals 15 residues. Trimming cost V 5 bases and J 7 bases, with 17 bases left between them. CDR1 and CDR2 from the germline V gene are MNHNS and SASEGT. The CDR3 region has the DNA TGTGCCAGCAGTACCCCCTCAAGGGGAGGTGAAAAACTGTTTTTT. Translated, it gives CASSTPSRGGEKLFF.

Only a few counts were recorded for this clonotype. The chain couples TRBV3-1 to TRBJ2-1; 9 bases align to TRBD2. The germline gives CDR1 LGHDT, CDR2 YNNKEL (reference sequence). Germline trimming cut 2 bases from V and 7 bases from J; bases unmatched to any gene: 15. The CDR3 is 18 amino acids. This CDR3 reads CASSQPLRAGGPGNEQFF. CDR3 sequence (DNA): TGTGCCAGCAGCCAACCCCTCCGCGCGGGGGGGCCGGGAAATGAGCAGTTCTTC.

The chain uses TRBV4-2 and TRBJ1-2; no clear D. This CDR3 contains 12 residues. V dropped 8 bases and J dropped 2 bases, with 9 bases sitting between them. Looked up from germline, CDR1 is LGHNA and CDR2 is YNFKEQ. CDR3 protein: CASALGNYGYTF. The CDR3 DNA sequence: TGTGCCAGCGCCCTTGGGAACTATGGCTACACCTTC.

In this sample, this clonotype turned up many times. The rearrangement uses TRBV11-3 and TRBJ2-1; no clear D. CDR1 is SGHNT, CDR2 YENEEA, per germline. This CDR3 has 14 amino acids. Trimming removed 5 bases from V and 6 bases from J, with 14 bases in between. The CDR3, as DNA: TGTGCCAGCAGCCCACCCGGTACTGGCAATGAGCAGTTCTTC. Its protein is CASSPPGTGNEQFF. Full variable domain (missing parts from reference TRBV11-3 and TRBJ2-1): EAGVVQSPRYKIIEKKQPVAFWCNPISGHNTLYWYLQNLGQGPELLIRYENEEAVDDSQLPKDRFSAERLKGVDSTLKIQPAELGDSAVYLCASSPPGTGNEQFFGPGTRLTVL.

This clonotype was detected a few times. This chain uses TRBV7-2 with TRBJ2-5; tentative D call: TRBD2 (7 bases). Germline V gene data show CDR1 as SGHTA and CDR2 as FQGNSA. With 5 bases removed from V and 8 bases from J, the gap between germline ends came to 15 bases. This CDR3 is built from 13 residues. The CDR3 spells CASSQQGGGTQYF. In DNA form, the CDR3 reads TGTGCCAGCAGCCAACAGGGAGGGGGAACCCAGTACTTC.

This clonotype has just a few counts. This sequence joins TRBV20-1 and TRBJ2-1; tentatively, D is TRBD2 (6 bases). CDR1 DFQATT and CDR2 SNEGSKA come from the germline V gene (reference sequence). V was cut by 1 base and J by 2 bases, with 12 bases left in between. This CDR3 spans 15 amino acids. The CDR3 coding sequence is TGCAGTGCTAGAGTCCCTAGCGTGGCCTACAATGAGCAGTTCTTC. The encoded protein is CSARVPSVAYNEQFF.

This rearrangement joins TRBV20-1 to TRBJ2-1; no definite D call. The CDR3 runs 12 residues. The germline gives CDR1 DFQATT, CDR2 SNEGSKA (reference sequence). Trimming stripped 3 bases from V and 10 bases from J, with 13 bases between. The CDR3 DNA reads TGCAGTGCTAGTGACGAGGTTTGGGAGCAGTTCTTC. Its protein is CSASDEVWEQFF.

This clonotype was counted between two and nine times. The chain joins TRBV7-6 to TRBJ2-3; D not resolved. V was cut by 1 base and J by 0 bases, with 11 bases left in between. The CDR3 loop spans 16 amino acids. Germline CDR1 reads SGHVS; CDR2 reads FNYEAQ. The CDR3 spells CASSLEGYGSTDTQYF. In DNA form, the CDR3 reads TGTGCCAGCAGCTTAGAAGGTTATGGTAGCACAGATACGCAGTATTTT.

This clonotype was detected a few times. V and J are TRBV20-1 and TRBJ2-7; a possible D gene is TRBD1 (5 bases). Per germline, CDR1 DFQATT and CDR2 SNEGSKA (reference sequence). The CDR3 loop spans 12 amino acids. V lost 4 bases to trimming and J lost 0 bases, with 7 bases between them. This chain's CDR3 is CSAMGHSYEQYF. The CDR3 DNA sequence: TGCAGTGCTATGGGGCACTCCTACGAGCAGTACTTC.

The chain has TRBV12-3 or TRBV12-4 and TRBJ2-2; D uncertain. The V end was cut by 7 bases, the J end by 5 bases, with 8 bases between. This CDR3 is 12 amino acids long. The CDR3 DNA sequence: TGTGCCAGCATGGCGCTAACCGGGGAGCTGTTTTTT. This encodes CASMALTGELFF.

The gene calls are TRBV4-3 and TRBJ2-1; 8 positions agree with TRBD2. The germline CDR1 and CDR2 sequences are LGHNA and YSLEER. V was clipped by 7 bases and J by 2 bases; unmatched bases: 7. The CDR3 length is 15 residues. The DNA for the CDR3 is TGCGCCAGCACTCCCGGACTAGCTCCCTACAATGAGCAGTTCTTC. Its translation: CASTPGLAPYNEQFF.

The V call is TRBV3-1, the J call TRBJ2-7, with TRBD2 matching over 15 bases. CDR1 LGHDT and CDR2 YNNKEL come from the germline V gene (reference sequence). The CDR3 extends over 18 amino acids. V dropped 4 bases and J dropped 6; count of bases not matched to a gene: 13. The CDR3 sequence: CASSPRTSGRAPSGEQYF. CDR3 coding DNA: TGTGCCAGCAGCCCCCGGACTAGCGGGAGGGCCCCGTCCGGCGAGCAGTACTTC.

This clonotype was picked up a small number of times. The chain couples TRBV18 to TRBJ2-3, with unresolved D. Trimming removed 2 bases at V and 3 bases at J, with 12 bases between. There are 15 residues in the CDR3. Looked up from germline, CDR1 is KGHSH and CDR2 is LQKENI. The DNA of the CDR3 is TGTGCCAGCTCACCAGGGTTGGGTACAACAGATACGCAGTATTTT. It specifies CASSPGLGTTDTQYF.

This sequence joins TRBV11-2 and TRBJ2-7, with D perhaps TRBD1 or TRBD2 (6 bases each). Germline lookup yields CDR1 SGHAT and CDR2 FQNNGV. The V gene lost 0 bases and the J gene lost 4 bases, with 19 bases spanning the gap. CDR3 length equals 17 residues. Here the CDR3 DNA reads TGTGCCAGCAGCTTAGAGTGGCACAGGGAGGTAGGGTACGAGCAGTACTTC. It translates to CASSLEWHREVGYEQYF.

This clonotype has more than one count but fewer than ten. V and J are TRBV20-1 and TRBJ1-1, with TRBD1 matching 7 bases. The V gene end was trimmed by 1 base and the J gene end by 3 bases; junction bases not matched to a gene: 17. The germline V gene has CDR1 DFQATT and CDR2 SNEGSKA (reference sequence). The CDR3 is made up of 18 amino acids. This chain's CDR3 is CSARGVSDKTGTDTEAFF. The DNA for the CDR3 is TGCAGTGCTAGAGGAGTATCCGATAAAACCGGGACAGACACTGAAGCTTTCTTT.

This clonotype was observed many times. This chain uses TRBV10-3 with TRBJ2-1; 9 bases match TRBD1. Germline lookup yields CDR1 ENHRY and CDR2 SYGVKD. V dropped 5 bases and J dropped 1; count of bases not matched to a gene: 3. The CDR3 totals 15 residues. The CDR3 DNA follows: TGTGCCATCAGTTCGACAGGGGGTTCCTACAATGAGCAGTTCTTC. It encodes CAISSTGGSYNEQFF.

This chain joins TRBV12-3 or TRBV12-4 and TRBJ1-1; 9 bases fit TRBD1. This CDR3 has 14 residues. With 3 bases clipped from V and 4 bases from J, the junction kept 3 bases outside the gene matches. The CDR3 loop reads CASSFGTGRTEAFF. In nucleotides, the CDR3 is TGTGCCAGCAGTTTTGGGACAGGGCGCACTGAAGCTTTCTTT.

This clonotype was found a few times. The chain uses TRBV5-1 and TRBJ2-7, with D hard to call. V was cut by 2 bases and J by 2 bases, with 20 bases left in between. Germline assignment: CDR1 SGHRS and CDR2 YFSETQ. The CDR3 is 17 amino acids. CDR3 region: CASSLGPSTSLTYEQYF. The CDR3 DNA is TGCGCCAGCAGCTTAGGACCCTCAACCTCTTTAACCTACGAGCAGTACTTC.

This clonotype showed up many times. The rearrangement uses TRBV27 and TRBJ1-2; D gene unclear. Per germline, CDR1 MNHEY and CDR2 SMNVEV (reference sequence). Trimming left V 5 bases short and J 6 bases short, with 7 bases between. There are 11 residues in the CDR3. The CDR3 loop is CASSPGHGYTF. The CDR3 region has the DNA TGTGCCAGCAGTCCGGGTCATGGCTACACCTTC.

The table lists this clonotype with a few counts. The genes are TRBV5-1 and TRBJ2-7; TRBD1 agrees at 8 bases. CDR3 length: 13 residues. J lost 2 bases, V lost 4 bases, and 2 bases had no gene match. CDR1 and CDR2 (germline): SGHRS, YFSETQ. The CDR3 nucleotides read TGCGCCAGCAGCCTGGACAGGGCCTACGAGCAGTACTTC. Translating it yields CASSLDRAYEQYF.

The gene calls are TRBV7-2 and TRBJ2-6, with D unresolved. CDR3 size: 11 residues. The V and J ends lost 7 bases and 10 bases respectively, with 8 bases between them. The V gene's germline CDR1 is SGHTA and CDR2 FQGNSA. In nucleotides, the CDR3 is TGTGCCAGCACTTACCGGAACGTCCTGACTTTC. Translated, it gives CASTYRNVLTF.

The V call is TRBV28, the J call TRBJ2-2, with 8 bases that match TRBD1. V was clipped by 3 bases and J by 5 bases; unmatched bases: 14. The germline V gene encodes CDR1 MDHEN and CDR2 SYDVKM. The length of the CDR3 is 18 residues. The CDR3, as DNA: TGTGCCAGCAGTTTGGGGTTTACAGGGGGAGGATTTACCGGGGAGCTGTTTTTT. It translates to CASSLGFTGGGFTGELFF.

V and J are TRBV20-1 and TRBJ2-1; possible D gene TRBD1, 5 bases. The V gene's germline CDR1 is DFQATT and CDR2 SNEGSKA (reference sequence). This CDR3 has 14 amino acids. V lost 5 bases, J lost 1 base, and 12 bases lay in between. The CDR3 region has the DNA TGCAGTGCTGAAACAGGTTTTTCCTACAATGAGCAGTTCTTC. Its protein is CSAETGFSYNEQFF.